The sample holds many counts of the clone carrying this T cell receptor (beta chain). TCR beta CDR3 regions were amplified from RNA. The HTBI primer set was used in a first-round RT-PCR of the TCR CDR3. In TCRdb, the multiplex PCR reads were re-called with MiXCR into one record per CDR3 protein. The sample has more than 500,000 distinct CDR3 sequences; 14% to 15% are singletons. The data derive from a study of T cells in Graves' hyperthyroidism and ophthalmopathy. V was cut by 3 bases and J by 10 bases, with 11 bases left in between. The length of the CDR3 is 12 residues. Looked up from germline, CDR1 is KGHDR and CDR2 is SFDVKD.

Sequencing was carried out using blood. This TCR derives from a woman between 40 and 55 years old with Graves' ophthalmopathy. The V call is TRBV24-1, the J call TRBJ1-1; D uncertain. The CDR3 sequence is CATSDGLAVAFF. The CDR3 nucleotides are TGTGCCACCAGTGATGGACTAGCCGTAGCTTTCTTT.